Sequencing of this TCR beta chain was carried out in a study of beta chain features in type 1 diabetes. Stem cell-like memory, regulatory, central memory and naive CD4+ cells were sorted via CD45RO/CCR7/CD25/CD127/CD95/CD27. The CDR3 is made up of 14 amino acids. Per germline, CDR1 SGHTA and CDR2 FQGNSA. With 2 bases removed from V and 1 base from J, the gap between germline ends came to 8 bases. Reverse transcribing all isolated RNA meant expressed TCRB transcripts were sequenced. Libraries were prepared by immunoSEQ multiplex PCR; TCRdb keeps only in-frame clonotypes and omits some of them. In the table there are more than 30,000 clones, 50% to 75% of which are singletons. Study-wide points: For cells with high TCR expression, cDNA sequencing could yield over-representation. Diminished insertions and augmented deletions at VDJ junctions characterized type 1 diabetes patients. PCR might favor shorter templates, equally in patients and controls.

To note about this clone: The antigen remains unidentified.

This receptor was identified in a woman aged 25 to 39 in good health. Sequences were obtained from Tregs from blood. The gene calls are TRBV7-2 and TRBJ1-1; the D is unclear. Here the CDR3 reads CASSLSTANTEAFF. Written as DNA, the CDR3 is TGTGCCAGCAGCTTATCCACAGCGAACACTGAAGCTTTCTTT.